This T cell receptor beta chain was obtained from a study of blood T cell repertoires in COVID-19. Study-level information: Italy, Spain and the United States were the sources of the convalescent and acute COVID-19 samples.

This clone was observed a single time. The authors' processing: Scientists estimated how many nucleated cells there were by amplifying reference gene primers. TCRdb's table, derived via immunoSEQ multiplex PCR, lists solely in-frame clones and lacks some. V and J calls and clone size are those listed in that table; D and trimming were worked out from the DNA. The sample holds about 78,000 clones, more than 75% seen once. Losses at the gene ends were 6 bases for V and 12 bases for J; bases not matched to a gene: 10. The CDR3 covers 13 residues. This TCR was recovered from a man between 50 and 59 years old with active or convalescent COVID-19. The chain is built from TRBV12-3 or TRBV12-4 and TRBJ1-2; 10 bases are a match to TRBD1. Sequencing was carried out using peripheral blood. The CDR3 loop reads CASSQGTGERNTF. In DNA, the CDR3 is TGTGCCAGCAGCCAAGGGACAGGGGAGCGCAACACCTTC.